This paragraph reports one T cell receptor (beta chain). The data were taken from a study of blood T cell repertoires in COVID-19. The overall study: The United States, Italy and Spain supplied acute and convalescent COVID-19 samples.

This table comes from immunoSEQ multiplex PCR, and its TCRdb copy is limited to in-frame clones, with some not included. The table has fewer than 500,000 clones, approximately 87% seen once. Looked up from germline, CDR1 is GTSNPN and CDR2 is SVGIG (reference sequence). This CDR3 comprises 15 residues. Between the trimmed V and J ends, which lost 4 bases and 3 bases, there was a span of 15 bases. Cohorts were assigned according to the clinical history that participants reported. Among Cohort 3 donors, those recovered had two negative PCRs, clearance, or symptom resolution. The source of this sequence is a man under 40 who had recovered from COVID-19. The sequenced sample consisted of PBMCs or T cells enriched from blood (not recorded which). V and J are TRBV30 and TRBJ2-2, with D perhaps matching TRBD2 (6 bases). In DNA, the CDR3 is TGTGCCTGGAAGGGACTCACCGGATACACCGGGGAGCTGTTTTTT. It translates to CAWKGLTGYTGELFF.